This entry features one T cell receptor (beta chain) sequence. The antigen is undetermined. Per germline, CDR1 WSHSY and CDR2 SAAADI. With 4 bases removed from V and 5 bases from J, the gap between germline ends came to 6 bases. The CDR3 consists of 11 residues. The data originate from a study of CD8+ T cells in alopecia areata. Study-wide context: A 6-month off-drug phase came after tofacitinib, which had lasted 6 to 18 months. Study-level points and caveats: Sharing of TCR sequences between patients (possibly for HLA-related reasons) was less clear than in mice. Compared with normal scalp, lesional scalp had higher clonality and more expanded CD8+ clones.

Investigators isolated RNA and reverse transcribed it into cDNA to act as the sequencing template. TCRdb's table, derived via immunoSEQ multiplex PCR, lists solely in-frame clones and lacks some. The top ten hold over 9.5% of the sample, which has about 180,000 clones, around 64% seen once. The receptor was derived from a human donor with alopecia areata. The sample consisted of CD8+ T cells sorted from blood, taken at week 0. This rearrangement joins TRBV10-2 to TRBJ2-7, with a weak D call TRBD2 (6 bases). The CDR3 is CASSGGDEQYF. As DNA, the CDR3 is TGCGCCAGCAGTGGCGGGGACGAGCAGTACTTC.